Only a few counts were recorded for the clone carrying this T cell receptor (beta chain). Its specificity is not known. TCR beta CDR3 region amplification was performed from RNA transcripts. Researchers ran a first-round RT-PCR on the TCR CDR3 using the HTBI primer set. TCRdb called the multiplex PCR reads again in MiXCR, with one record for every CDR3 protein. The sample comprises about 250,000 distinct CDR3 sequences, roughly a quarter of which are singletons, and 35% to 40% rests with the top ten. This CDR3 is 14 amino acids long. Germline values: CDR1 SGHAT, CDR2 FQNNGV. V was cut by 7 bases and J by 1 base, with 13 bases left in between. This sample was included in a study of T cells in Graves' hyperthyroidism and ophthalmopathy. Study-level points and caveats: The model forecast ophthalmopathy, anticipating it by a median around 6.5 months before onset.

Ophthalmopathy cases met thresholds of Clinical Activity Score at least 3, NOSPECS grade at least 4 and duration under 3 months. Patients were excluded because of uncontrolled infection, other autoimmune disease, pregnancy or lactation. J is TRBJ1-1 and V is TRBV11-2, with D possibly being TRBD1 (5 bases). The receptor's source is a woman aged 35 to 49 with Graves' ophthalmopathy. Sequencing input: blood. CDR3 sequence reads: CASTPAGGNTEAFF. CDR3 nucleotide sequence: TGTGCCAGCACCCCCGCGGGGGGGAACACTGAAGCTTTCTTT.